This TCR beta chain was observed in a study of blood T cell repertoires in COVID-19. Study overall: Acute-phase and convalescent COVID-19 samples originated in the United States, Italy and Spain.

In the original workflow: Researchers report that nucleated cell counts were estimated from reference gene primer amplification. Measured with immunoSEQ multiplex PCR; TCRdb has only the in-frame clones, and not every one. From that table come the V and J calls and clone size; the DNA was used to work out D and trimming. The table records around 100,000 clones, more than 80% of them present only once. Input material: peripheral blood. This TCR came from a human donor in a cohort sampled during active COVID-19.

CDR3 coding DNA: TGCAGTGCTTCCAGGGGCGAGCAGTACTTC. As protein: CSASRGEQYF. V is TRBV20-1 and J is TRBJ2-7; possibly TRBD1 for D (6 bases). CDR3 length: 10 amino acids. V gave up 5 bases and J gave up 6 bases, with 8 bases separating them. Germline CDR1 is DFQATT and CDR2 is SNEGSKA (reference sequence).